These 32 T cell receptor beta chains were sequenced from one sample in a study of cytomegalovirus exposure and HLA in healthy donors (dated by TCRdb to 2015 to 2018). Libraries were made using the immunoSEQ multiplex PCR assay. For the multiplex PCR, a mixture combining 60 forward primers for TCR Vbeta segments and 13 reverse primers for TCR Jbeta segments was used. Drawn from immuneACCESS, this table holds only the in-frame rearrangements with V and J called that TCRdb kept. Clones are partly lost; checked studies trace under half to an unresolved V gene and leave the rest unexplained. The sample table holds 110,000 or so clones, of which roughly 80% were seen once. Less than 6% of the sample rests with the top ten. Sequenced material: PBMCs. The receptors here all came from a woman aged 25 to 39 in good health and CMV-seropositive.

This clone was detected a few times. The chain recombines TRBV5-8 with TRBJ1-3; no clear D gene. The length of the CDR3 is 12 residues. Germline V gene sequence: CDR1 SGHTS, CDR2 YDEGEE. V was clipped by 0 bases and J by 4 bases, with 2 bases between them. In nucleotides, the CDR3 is TGTGCCAGCAGCTTGGTAGGAAACACCATATATTTT. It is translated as CASSLVGNTIYF.

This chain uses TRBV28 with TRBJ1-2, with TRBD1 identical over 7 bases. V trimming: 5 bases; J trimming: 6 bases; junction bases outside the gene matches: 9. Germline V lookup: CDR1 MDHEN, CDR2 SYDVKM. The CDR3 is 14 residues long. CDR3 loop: CASSHATGSHGYTF. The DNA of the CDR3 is TGTGCCAGCAGTCACGCGACAGGGTCTCATGGCTACACCTTC.

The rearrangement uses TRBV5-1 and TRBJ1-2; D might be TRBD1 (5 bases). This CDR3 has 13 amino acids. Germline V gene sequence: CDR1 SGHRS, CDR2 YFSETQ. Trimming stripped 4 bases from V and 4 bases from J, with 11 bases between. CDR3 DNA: TGCGCCAGCAGCCCGGGACTAGGCTATGGCTACACCTTC. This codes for CASSPGLGYGYTF.

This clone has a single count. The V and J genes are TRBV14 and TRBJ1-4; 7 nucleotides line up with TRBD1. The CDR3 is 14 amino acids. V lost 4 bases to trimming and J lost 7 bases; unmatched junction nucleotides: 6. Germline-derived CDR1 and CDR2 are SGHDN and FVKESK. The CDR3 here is CASSLQGQVEKLFF. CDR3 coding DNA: TGTGCCAGCAGCCTACAGGGGCAGGTTGAAAAACTGTTTTTT.

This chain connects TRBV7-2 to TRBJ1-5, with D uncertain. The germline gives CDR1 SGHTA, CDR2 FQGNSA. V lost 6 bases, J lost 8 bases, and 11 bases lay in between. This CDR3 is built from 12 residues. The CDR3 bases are TGTGCCAGCAGTAAAGATGCGAAGCCCCAGCATTTT. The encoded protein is CASSKDAKPQHF.

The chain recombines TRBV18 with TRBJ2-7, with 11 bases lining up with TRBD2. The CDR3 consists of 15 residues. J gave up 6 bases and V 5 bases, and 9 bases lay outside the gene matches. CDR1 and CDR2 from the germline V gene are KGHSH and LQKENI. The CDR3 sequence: CASSMGLAAPGEQYF. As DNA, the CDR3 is TGTGCCAGCTCAATGGGACTAGCGGCACCCGGCGAGCAGTACTTC.

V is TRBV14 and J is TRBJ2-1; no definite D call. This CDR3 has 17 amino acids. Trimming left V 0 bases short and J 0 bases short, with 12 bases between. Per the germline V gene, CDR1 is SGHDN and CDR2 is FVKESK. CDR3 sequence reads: CASSQDRPWSSYNEQFF. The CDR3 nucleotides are TGTGCCAGCAGCCAAGATAGGCCCTGGAGCTCCTACAATGAGCAGTTCTTC.

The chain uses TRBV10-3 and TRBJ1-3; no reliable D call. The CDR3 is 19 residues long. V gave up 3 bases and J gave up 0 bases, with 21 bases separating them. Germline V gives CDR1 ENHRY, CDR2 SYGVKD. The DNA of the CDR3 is TGTGCCATCAGTGAATCTAGTCACCGGGTCTCGAGCTCTGGAAACACCATATATTTT. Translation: CAISESSHRVSSSGNTIYF.

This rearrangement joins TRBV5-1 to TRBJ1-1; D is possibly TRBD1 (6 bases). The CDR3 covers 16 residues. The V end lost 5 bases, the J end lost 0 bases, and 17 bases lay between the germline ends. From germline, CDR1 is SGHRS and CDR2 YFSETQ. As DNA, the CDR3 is TGCGCCAGCAGTATGTTGGGGGCAGGAATGAACACTGAAGCTTTCTTT. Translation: CASSMLGAGMNTEAFF.

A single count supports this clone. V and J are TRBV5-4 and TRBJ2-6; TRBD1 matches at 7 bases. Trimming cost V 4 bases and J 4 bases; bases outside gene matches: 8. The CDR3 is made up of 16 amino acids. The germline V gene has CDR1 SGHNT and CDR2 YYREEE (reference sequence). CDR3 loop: CASSKQTGTGANVLTF. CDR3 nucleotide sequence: TGTGCCAGCAGCAAACAGACAGGGACCGGGGCCAACGTCCTGACTTTC.

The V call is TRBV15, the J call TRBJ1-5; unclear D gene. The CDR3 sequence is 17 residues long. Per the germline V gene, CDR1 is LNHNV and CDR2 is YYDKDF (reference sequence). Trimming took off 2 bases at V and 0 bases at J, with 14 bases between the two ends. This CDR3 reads CATSRSPWRRSNQPQHF. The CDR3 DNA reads TGTGCCACCAGCAGAAGTCCGTGGAGGCGTAGCAATCAGCCCCAGCATTTT. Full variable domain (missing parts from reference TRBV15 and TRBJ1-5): DAMVIQNPRYQVTQFGKPVTLSCSQTLNHNVMYWYQQKSSQAPKLLFHYYDKDFNNEADTPDNFQSRRPNTSFCFLDIRSPGLGDTAMYLCATSRSPWRRSNQPQHFGDGTRLSIL.

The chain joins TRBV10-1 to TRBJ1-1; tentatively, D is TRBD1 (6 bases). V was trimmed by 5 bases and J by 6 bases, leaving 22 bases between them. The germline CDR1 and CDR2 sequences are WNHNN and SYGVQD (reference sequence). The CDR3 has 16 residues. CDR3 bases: TGCGCCAGCAGTACTTATCGGGACAAGGTGGGGGCTGAAGCTTTCTTT. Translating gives CASSTYRDKVGAEAFF.

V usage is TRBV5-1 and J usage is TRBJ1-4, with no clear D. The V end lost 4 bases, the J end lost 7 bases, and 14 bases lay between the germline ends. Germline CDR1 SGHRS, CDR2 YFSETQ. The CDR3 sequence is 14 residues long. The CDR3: CASSAAMRGEKLFF. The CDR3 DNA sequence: TGCGCCAGCAGCGCCGCGATGAGAGGTGAAAAACTGTTTTTT.

The CDR3 sequence: CASSSGREGNYGYTF. CDR3 bases: TGTGCCAGCAGCTCGGGGAGGGAAGGGAACTATGGCTACACCTTC. The chain uses TRBV5-6 and TRBJ1-2; D ambiguous. Trimming stripped 3 bases from V and 2 bases from J, with 14 bases between. This CDR3 has 15 residues. Germline V gene lookup returns CDR1 SGHDT and CDR2 YYEEEE.

This CDR3 reads CASSVDDTSGSLKLFF. The CDR3 DNA sequence: TGTGCCAGCAGCGTAGATGACACATCAGGATCCCTTAAACTGTTTTTT. V gene TRBV9 combines with J gene TRBJ1-4, with D unresolved. This CDR3 has 16 residues. V lost 0 bases and J 11 bases, leaving 20 bases between the germline ends. Germline assignment: CDR1 SGDLS and CDR2 YYNGEE.

In nucleotides, the CDR3 is TGTGCCAGCAGCCCGCTTCCAGGGTTTCATGGCTACACCTTC. It translates to CASSPLPGFHGYTF. The chain uses TRBV7-9 and TRBJ1-2; possible D gene TRBD1, 5 bases. With 5 bases removed from V and 6 bases from J, the gap between germline ends came to 16 bases. Germline assignment: CDR1 SEHNR and CDR2 FQNEAQ (reference sequence). The CDR3 has 14 residues.

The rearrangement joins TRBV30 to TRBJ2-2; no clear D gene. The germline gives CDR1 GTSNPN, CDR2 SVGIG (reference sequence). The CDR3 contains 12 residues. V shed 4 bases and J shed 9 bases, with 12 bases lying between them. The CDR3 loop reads CAWTGPPRELFF. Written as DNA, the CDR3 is TGTGCCTGGACTGGGCCCCCTCGGGAGCTGTTTTTT.

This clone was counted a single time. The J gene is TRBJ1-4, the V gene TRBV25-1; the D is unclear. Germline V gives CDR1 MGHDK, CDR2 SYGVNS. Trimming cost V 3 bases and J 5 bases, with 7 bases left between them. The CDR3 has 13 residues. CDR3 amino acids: CASSDYGNEKLFF. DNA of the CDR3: TGTGCCAGCAGTGATTACGGGAATGAAAAACTGTTTTTT. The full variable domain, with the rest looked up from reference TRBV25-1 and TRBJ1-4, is EADIYQTPRYLVIGTGKKITLECSQTMGHDKMYWYQQDPGMELHLIHYSYGVNSTEKGDLSSESTVSRIRTEHFPLTLESARPSHTSQYLCASSDYGNEKLFFGSGTQLSVL.

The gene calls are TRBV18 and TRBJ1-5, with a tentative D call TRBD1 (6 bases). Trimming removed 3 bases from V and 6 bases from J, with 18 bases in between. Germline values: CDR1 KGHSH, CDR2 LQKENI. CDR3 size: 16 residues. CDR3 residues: CASSPSAPGGPQPQHF. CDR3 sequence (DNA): TGTGCCAGCTCACCTTCGGCCCCGGGGGGGCCTCAGCCCCAGCATTTT.

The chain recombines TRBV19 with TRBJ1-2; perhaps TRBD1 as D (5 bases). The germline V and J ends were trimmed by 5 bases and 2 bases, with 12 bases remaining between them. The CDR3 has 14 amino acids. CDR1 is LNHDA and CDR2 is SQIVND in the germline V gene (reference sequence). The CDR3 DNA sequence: TGTGCCAGTAGTTCGATGGGGGGAAACTATGGCTACACCTTC. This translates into CASSSMGGNYGYTF.

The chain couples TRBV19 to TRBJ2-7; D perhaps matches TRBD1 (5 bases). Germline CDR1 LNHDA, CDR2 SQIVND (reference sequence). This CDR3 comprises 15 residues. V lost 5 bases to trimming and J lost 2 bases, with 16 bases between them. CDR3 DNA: TGTGCCAGTAGTCCCGACGACAGCCACACCTACGAGCAGTACTTC. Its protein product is CASSPDDSHTYEQYF. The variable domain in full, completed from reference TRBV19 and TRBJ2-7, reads DGGITQSPKYLFRKEGQNVTLSCEQNLNHDAMYWYRQDPGQGLRLIYYSQIVNDFQKGDIAEGYSVSREKKESFPLTVTSAQKNPTAFYLCASSPDDSHTYEQYFGPGTRLTVT.

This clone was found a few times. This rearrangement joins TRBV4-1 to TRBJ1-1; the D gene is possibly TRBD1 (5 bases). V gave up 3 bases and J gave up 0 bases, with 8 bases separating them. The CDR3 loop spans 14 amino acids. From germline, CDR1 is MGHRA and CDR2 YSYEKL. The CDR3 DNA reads TGCGCCAGCAGCCAGCAGGGTTTGAACACTGAAGCTTTCTTT. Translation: CASSQQGLNTEAFF.

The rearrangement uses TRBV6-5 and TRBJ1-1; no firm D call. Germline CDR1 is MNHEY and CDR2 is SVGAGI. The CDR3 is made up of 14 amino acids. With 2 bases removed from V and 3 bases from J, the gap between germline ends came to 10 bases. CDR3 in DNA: TGTGCCAGCAGTTACGTGCGTGAGGACACTGAAGCTTTCTTT. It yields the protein CASSYVREDTEAFF.

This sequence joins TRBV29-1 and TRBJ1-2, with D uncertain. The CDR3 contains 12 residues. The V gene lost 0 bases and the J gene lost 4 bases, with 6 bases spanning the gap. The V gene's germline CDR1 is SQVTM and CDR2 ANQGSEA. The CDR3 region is CSVEDSRYGYTF. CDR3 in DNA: TGCAGCGTTGAAGATAGTCGCTATGGCTACACCTTC.

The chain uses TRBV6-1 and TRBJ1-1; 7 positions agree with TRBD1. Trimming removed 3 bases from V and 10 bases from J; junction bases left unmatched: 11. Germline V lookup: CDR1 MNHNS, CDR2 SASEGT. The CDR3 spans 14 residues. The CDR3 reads CASSDWEGQVAAFF. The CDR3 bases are TGTGCCAGCAGTGATTGGGAAGGACAGGTGGCAGCTTTCTTT.

The CDR3, as DNA: TGTGCCAGCTCAGCGACAGGGGACGCTTTCTCTGGAAACACCATATATTTT. This codes for CASSATGDAFSGNTIYF. This chain uses TRBV18 with TRBJ1-3; 8 bases are shared with TRBD1. The length of the CDR3 is 17 residues. V dropped 5 bases and J dropped 0; count of bases not matched to a gene: 9. Looked up from germline, CDR1 is KGHSH and CDR2 is LQKENI.

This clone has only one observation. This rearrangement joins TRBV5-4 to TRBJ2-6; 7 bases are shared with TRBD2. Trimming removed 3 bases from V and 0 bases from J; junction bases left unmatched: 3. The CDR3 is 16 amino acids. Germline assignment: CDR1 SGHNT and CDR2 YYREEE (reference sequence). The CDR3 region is CASSSPGGSGANVLTF. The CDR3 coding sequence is TGTGCCAGCAGCTCCCCGGGGGGCTCTGGGGCCAACGTCCTGACTTTC. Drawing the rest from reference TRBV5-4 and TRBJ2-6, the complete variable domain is ETGVTQSPTHLIKTRGQQVTLRCSSQSGHNTVSWYQQALGQGPQFIFQYYREEENGRGNFPPRFSGLQFPNYSSELNVNALELDDSALYLCASSSPGGSGANVLTFGAGSRLTVL.

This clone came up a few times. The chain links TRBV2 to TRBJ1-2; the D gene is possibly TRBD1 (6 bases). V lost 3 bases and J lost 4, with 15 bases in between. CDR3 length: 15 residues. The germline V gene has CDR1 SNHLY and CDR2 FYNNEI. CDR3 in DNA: TGTGCCAGCAGTGAGACTCTGGGGGCTAGCTATGGCTACACCTTC. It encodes CASSETLGASYGYTF.

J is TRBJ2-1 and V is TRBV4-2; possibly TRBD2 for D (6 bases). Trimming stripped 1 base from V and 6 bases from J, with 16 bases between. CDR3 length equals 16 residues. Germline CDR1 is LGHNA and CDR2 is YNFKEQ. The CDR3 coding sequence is TGTGCCAGCAGCCAAGGTCTAGCGTTTCTCGGCAATGAGCAGTTCTTC. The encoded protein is CASSQGLAFLGNEQFF.

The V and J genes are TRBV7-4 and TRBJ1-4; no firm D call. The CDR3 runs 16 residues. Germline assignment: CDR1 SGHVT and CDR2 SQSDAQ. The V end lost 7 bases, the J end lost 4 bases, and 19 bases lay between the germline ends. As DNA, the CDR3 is TGTGCCAGCACGATTGACCCCCTCCGGGGTAATGAAAAACTGTTTTTT. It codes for CASTIDPLRGNEKLFF.

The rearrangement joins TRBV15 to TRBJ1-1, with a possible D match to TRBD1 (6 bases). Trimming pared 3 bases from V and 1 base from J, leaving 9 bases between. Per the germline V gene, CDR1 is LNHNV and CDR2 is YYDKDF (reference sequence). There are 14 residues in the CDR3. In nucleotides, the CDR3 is TGTGCCACCAGCAGGACAGGCACGAACACTGAAGCTTTCTTT. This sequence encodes CATSRTGTNTEAFF.

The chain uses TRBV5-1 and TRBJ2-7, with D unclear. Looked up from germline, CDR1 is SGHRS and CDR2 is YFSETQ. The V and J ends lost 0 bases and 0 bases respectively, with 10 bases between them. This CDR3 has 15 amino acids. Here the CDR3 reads CASSLVTASSYEQYF. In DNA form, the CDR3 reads TGCGCCAGCAGCTTGGTTACAGCCAGCTCCTACGAGCAGTACTTC.